The 10 T cell receptor beta chains given below trace back to one sample, sequenced in a study of blood T cell repertoires in COVID-19. Produced via immunoSEQ multiplex PCR; TCRdb's table is partial and in-frame only. In the table there are some 430,000 clones, about 92% of which are singletons. The source material was PBMCs or T cells enriched from blood (not recorded which). The receptor source for this set is a man aged 18-30 years who had recovered from COVID-19.

The chain couples TRBV5-4 to TRBJ2-5; 8 nucleotides match TRBD2. The V gene end was trimmed by 5 bases and the J gene end by 2 bases; junction bases not matched to a gene: 14. Germline V gene sequence: CDR1 SGHNT, CDR2 YYREEE (reference sequence). CDR3 size: 17 residues. The CDR3 is CASRGTCGGPLQETQYF. In DNA form, the CDR3 reads TGTGCCAGCAGGGGGACTTGCGGGGGGCCCTTACAAGAGACCCAGTACTTC.

This chain links TRBV19 with TRBJ1-4; 8 nucleotides line up with TRBD1. This CDR3 region has 14 residues. J lost 7 bases, V lost 5 bases, and 6 bases had no gene match. The germline gives CDR1 LNHDA, CDR2 SQIVND (reference sequence). As DNA, the CDR3 is TGTGCCAGTAGTGTCAGGGGGCCACTTGAAAAACTGTTTTTT. It codes for CASSVRGPLEKLFF.

The rearrangement links TRBV9 to TRBJ1-6, with TRBD1 matching over 10 bases. Trimming took 5 bases from V and 4 from J; bases not matched to a gene: 6. This CDR3 spans 16 amino acids. CDR1 is SGDLS, CDR2 YYNGEE, per germline. CDR3 in amino acids: CASRSGQGIYNSPLHF. The CDR3 DNA is TGTGCCAGCAGGTCGGGACAGGGGATTTATAATTCACCCCTCCACTTT.

The chain uses TRBV28 and TRBJ1-5; no clear D gene. The CDR3 length is 15 residues. Per germline, CDR1 MDHEN and CDR2 SYDVKM. Deletions cut 2 bases from V and 2 bases from J, with 10 bases between. This chain's CDR3 is CASSLAGFGNQPQHF. The CDR3 coding sequence is TGTGCCAGCAGTTTAGCAGGTTTTGGCAATCAGCCCCAGCATTTT.

V usage is TRBV27 and J usage is TRBJ2-1, with 11 positions matching TRBD2. Germline lookup yields CDR1 MNHEY and CDR2 SMNVEV (reference sequence). Germline trimming cut 2 bases from V and 14 bases from J; bases unmatched to any gene: 17. This CDR3 contains 17 residues. Here the CDR3 DNA reads TGTGCCAGCAGTTTACTTAGCGGGAGGGAGGGAATAATGAAGGAGTTCTTC. Protein sequence: CASSLLSGREGIMKEFF.

V gene TRBV5-4 combines with J gene TRBJ2-5; tentatively, D is TRBD2 (6 bases). V was trimmed by 2 bases and J by 2 bases, leaving 13 bases between them. The CDR3 consists of 15 residues. From germline, CDR1 is SGHNT and CDR2 YYREEE (reference sequence). The CDR3 region has the DNA TGTGCCAGCAGCTTCGGGGGAACCACACAAGAGACCCAGTACTTC. Protein sequence: CASSFGGTTQETQYF.

This chain connects TRBV9 to TRBJ2-7, with TRBD1 matching over 7 bases. This CDR3 region has 14 residues. Trimming at V came to 0 bases and at J to 4 bases, leaving 4 bases not matched to a gene. Germline lookup yields CDR1 SGDLS and CDR2 YYNGEE. The CDR3 DNA sequence: TGTGCCAGCAGCGTAGAAGGGGGCGGTTACGAGCAGTACTTC. It is translated as CASSVEGGGYEQYF.

This clone came up once. V usage is TRBV27 and J usage is TRBJ2-3; TRBD2 matches at 9 bases. From germline, CDR1 is MNHEY and CDR2 SMNVEV (reference sequence). The CDR3 contains 16 residues. The J segment lost 0 bases and the V segment lost 6 bases, leaving 7 bases of the junction unmatched. In DNA form, the CDR3 reads TGTGCCAGCAGCTTAGCGGGGGCCTATAGCACAGATACGCAGTATTTT. Amino acids: CASSLAGAYSTDTQYF.

The chain is built from TRBV11-2 and TRBJ2-5; D is perhaps TRBD2 (6 bases). Germline V gene sequence: CDR1 SGHAT, CDR2 FQNNGV. The CDR3 is 15 amino acids. V was cut by 3 bases and J by 5 bases, with 16 bases left in between. The CDR3 reads CASSFGGRTGETQYF. CDR3 DNA: TGTGCCAGCAGCTTTGGAGGGAGGACGGGTGAGACCCAGTACTTC. Combining the CDR3 with reference TRBV11-2 and TRBJ2-5 gives the whole variable domain EAGVAQSPRYKIIEKRQSVAFWCNPISGHATLYWYQQILGQGPKLLIQFQNNGVVDDSQLPKDRFSAERLKGVDSTLKIQPAKLEDSAVYLCASSFGGRTGETQYFGPGTRLLVL.

As concerns this clone: This CDR3 is also generated by other DNA sequences in the sample. This chain links TRBV29-1 with TRBJ1-2; 7 nucleotides match TRBD1. The CDR3 is made up of 12 amino acids. J was trimmed by 3 bases and V by 4 bases; bases with no gene match: 2. Germline loops: CDR1 SQVTM, CDR2 ANQGSEA. CDR3 nucleotide sequence: TGCAGCGTTGGACAGGGTGACTATGGCTACACCTTC. Residues: CSVGQGDYGYTF.